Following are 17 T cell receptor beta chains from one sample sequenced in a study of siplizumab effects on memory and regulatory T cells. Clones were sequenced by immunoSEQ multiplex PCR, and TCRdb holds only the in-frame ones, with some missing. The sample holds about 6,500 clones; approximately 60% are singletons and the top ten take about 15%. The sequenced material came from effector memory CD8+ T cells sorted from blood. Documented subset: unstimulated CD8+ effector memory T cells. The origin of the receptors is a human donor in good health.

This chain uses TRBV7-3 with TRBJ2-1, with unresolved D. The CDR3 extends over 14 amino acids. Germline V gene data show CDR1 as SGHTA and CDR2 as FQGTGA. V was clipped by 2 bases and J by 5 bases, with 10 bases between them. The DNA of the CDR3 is TGTGCCAGCAGCTTACCCGCAGGAGACAATGAGCAGTTCTTC. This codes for CASSLPAGDNEQFF.

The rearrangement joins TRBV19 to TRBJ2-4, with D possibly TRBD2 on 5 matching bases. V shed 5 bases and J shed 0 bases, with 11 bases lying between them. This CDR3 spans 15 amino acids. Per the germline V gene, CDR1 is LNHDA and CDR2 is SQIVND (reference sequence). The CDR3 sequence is CASSRSGLAKNIQYF. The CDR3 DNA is TGTGCCAGTAGTCGGAGCGGTCTAGCCAAAAACATTCAGTACTTC.

The CDR3 nucleotides are TGTGCCAGCAGCGAGACTAGCCTTCCCTACAATGAGCAGTTCTTC. It yields the protein CASSETSLPYNEQFF. The chain recombines TRBV9 with TRBJ2-1; 7 bases are shared with TRBD2. V trimming: 3 bases; J trimming: 2 bases; junction bases outside the gene matches: 5. Per the germline V gene, CDR1 is SGDLS and CDR2 is YYNGEE. CDR3 length: 15 amino acids.

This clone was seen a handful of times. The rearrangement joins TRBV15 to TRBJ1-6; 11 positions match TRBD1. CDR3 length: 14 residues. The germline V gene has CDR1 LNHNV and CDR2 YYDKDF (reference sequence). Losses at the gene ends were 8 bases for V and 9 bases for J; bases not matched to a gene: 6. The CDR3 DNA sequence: TGTGCCACCGCAGGGACAGGGGGAAGTTCACCCCTCCACTTT. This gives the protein CATAGTGGSSPLHF.

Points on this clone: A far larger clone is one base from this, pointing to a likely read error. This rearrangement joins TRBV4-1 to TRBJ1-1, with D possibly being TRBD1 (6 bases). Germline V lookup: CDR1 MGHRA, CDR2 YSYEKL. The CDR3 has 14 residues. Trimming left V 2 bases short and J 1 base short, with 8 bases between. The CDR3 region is CASSQNRENTEAFF. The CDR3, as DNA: TGCGCCAGCAGCCAAAACAGGGAGAACACTGAAGCTTTCTTT.

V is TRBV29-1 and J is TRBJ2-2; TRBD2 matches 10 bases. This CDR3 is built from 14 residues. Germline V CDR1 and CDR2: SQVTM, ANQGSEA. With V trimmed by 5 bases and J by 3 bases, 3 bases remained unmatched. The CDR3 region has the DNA TGCAGCGTTAGAACTAGCGGGGACACCGGGGAGCTGTTTTTT. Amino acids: CSVRTSGDTGELFF.

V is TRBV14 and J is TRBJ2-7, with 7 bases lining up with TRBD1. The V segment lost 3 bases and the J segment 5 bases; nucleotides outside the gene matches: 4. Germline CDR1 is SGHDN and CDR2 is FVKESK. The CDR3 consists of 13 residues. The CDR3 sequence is CASSQTGYHEQYF. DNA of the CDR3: TGTGCCAGCAGCCAGACAGGGTACCACGAGCAGTACTTC.

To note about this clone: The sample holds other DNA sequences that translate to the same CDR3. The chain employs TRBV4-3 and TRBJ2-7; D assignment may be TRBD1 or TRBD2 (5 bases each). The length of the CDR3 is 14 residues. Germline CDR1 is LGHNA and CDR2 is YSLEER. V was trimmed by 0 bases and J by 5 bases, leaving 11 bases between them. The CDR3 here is CASSQDLGGNEQYF. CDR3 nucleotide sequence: TGCGCCAGCAGCCAAGATCTTGGGGGAAACGAGCAGTACTTC.

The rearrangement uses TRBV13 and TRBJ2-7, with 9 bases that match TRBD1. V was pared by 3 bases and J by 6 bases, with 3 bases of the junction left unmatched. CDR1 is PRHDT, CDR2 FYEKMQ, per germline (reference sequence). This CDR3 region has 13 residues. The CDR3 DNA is TGTGCCAGCAGCTTGGGACAGGGTGGCGAGCAGTACTTC. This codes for CASSLGQGGEQYF.

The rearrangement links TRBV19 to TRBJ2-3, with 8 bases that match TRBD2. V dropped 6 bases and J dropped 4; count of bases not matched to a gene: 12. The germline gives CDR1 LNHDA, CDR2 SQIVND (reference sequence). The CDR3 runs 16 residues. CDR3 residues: CASSGGARFGADTQYF. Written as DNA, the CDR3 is TGTGCCAGTAGCGGGGGGGCGCGCTTTGGCGCAGATACGCAGTATTTT.

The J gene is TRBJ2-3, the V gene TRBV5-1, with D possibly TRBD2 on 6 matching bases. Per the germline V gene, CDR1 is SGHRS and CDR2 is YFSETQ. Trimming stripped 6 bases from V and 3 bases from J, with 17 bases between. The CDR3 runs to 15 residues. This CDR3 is CASTIPWGETDTQYF. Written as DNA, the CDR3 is TGCGCCAGCACCATCCCTTGGGGGGAGACAGATACGCAGTATTTT. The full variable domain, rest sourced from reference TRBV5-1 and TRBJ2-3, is KAGVTQTPRYLIKTRGQQVTLSCSPISGHRSVSWYQQTPGQGLQFLFEYFSETQRNKGNFPGRFSGRQFSNSRSEMNVSTLELGDSALYLCASTIPWGETDTQYFGPGTRLTVL.

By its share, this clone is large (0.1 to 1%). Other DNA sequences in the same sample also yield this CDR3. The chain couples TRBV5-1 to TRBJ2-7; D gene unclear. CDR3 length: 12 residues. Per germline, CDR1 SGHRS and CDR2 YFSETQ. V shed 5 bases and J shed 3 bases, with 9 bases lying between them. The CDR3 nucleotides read TGCGCCAGCAGAGCGTCCGACTACGAGCAGTACTTC. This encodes CASRASDYEQYF.

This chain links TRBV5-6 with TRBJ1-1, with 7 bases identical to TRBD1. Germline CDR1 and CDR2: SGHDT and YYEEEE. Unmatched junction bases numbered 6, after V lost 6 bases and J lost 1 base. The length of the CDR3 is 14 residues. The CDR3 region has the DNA TGTGCCAGCACCCTCCGGGACAGGAACACTGAAGCTTTCTTT. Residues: CASTLRDRNTEAFF.

The CDR3 sequence is CASSVALGTYNEQFF. The CDR3 DNA is TGTGCCAGCAGCGTAGCTCTGGGGACCTACAATGAGCAGTTCTTC. The V call is TRBV9, the J call TRBJ2-1; D remains unclear. The CDR3 length is 15 residues. The V gene lost 0 bases and the J gene lost 2 bases, with 9 bases spanning the gap. Germline V gene sequence: CDR1 SGDLS, CDR2 YYNGEE.

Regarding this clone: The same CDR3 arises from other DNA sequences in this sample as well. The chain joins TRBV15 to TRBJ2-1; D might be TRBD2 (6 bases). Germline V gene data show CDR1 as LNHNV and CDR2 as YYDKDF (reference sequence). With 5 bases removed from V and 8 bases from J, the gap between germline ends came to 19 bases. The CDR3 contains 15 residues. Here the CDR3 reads CATSPDSTWRDEQFF. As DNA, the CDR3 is TGTGCCACCAGCCCGGACTCAACCTGGAGGGATGAGCAGTTCTTC.

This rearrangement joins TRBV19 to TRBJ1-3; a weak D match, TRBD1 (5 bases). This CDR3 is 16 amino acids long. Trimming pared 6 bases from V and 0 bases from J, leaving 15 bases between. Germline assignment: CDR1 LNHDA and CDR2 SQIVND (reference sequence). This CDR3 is CASRIRDANSGNTIYF. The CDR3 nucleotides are TGTGCCAGTAGGATCCGGGACGCAAACTCTGGAAACACCATATATTTT.

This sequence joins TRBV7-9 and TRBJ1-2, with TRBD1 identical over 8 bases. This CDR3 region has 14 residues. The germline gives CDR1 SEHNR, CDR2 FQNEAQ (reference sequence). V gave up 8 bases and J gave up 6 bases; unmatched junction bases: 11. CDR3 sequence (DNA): TGTGCCAGCGGTCCAGGGGGCGAAGGGGATGGCTACACCTTC. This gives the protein CASGPGGEGDGYTF.